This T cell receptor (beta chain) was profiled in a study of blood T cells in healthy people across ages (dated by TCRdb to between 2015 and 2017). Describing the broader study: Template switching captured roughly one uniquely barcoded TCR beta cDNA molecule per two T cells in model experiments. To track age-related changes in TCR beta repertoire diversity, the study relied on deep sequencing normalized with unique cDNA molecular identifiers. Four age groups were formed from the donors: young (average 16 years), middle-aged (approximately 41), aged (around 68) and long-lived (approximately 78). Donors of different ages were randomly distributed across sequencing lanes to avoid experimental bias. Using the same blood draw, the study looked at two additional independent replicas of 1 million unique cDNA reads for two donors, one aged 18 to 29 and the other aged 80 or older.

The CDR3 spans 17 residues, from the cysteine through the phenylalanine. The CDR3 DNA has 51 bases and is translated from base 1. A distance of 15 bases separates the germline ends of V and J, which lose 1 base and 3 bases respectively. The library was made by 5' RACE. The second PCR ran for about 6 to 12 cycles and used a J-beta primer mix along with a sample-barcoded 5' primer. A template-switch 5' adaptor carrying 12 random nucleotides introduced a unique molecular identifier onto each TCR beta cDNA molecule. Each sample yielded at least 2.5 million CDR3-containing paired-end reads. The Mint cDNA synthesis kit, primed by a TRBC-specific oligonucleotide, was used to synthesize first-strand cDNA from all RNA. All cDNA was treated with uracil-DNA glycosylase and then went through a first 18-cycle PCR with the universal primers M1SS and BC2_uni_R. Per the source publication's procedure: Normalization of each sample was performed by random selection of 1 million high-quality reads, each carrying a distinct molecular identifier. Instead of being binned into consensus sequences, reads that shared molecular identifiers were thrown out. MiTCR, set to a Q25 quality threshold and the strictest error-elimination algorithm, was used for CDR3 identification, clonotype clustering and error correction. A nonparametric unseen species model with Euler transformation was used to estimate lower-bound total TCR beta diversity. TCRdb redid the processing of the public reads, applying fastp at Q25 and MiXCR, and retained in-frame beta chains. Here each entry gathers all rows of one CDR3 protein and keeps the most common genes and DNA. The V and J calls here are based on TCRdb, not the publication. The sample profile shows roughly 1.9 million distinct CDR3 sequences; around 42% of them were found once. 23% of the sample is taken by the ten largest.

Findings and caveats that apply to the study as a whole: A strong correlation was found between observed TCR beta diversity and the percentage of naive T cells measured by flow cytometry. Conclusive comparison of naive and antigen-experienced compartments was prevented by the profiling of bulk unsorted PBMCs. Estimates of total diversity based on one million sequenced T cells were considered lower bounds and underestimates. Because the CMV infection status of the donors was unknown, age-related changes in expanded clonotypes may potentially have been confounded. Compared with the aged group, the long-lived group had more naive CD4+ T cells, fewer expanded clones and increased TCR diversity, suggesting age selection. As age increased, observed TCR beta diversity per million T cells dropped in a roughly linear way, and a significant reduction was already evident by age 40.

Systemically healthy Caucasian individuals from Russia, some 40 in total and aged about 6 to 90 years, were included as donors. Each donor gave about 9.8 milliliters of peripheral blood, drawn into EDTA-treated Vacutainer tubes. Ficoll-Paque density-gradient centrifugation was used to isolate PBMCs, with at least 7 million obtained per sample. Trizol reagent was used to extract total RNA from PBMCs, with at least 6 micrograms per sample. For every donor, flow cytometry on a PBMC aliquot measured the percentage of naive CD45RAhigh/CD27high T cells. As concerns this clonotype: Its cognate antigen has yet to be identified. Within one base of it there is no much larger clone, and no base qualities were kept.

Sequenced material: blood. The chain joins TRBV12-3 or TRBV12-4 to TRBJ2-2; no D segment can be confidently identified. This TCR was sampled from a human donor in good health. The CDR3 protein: CASSLEVAASYTGELFF. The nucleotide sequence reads TGTGCCAGCAGTTTAGAAGTAGCCGCTAGTTACACCGGGGAGCTGTTTTTT.